The clone carrying this TCR beta chain has just a few counts. Its antigen remains unknown. The length of the CDR3 is 10 residues. Germline assignment: CDR1 DFQATT and CDR2 SNEGSKA (reference sequence). Trimming removed 5 bases from V and 5 bases from J, with 7 bases in between. This specimen comes from a study of beta chain features in type 1 diabetes. Study results and limitations: Whether TCRB rearrangement is influenced by HLA type was left unresolved in this analysis. In comparison with healthy donors, patients had naive, central memory and Treg TCRB repertoires that appeared more similar. Type 1 diabetes patients showed a moderate but significant shortening of TCRB CDR3s in all four CD4+ subsets.

The sequenced template was cDNA made from the entire isolated RNA. The study sequenced naive, central memory and regulatory T cell samples to an average of approximately 4 million reads. Sequencing used immunoSEQ multiplex PCR; TCRdb keeps in-frame clones, though not all of them. The data show hundreds of thousands of clones, around 15% seen once. This sequence was found in a man aged 18 to 30 with type 1 diabetes. Sequencing was done on a sample of naive CD4+ T cells from blood. The rearrangement links TRBV20-1 to TRBJ2-7; D is uncertain. The CDR3 here is CSAERDEQYF. In DNA, the CDR3 is TGCAGTGCTGAACGGGACGAGCAGTACTTC.